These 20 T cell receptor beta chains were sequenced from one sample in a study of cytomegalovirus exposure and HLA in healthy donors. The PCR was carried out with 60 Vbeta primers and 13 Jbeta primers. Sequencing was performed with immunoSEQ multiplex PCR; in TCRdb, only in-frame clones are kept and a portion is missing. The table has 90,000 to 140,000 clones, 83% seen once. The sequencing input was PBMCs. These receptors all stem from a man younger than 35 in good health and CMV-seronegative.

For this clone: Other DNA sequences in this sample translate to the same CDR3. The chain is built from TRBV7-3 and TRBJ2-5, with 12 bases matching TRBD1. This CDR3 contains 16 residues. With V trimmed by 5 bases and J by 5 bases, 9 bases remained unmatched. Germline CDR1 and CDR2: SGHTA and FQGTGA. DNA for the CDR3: TGTGCCAGCAGCCCAACAGGGACAGGGGGCGGCGAGACCCAGTACTTC. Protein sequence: CASSPTGTGGGETQYF.

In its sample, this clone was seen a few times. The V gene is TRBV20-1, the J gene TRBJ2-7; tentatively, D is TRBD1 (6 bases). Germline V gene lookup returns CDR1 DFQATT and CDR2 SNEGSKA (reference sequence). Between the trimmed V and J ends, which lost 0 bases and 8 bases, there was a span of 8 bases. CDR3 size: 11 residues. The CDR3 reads CSAREDSQQYF. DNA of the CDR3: TGCAGTGCTAGAGAGGACAGTCAGCAGTACTTC.

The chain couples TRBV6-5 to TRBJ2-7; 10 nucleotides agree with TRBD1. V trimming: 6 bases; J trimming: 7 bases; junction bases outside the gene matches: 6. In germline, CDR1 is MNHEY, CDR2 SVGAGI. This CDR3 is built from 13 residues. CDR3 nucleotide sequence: TGTGCCAGCAGGGGACAGGGGTTGAGTGAGCAGTACTTC. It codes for CASRGQGLSEQYF.

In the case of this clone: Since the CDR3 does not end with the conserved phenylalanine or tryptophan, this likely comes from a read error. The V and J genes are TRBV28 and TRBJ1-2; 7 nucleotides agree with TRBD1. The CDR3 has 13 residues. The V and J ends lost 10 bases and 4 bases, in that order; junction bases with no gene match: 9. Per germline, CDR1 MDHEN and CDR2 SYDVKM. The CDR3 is CATLGQLAYGYTL. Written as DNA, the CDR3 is TGTGCCACCCTGGGACAGCTGGCCTATGGCTACACCCTC.

CDR3 sequence reads: CASSEAGAGHSYEQYF. Written as DNA, the CDR3 is TGTGCCAGCAGTGAAGCGGGGGCGGGTCACTCCTACGAGCAGTACTTC. The rearrangement uses TRBV6-1 and TRBJ2-7, with a tentative D call TRBD1 (6 bases). The germline CDR1 and CDR2 sequences are MNHNS and SASEGT. The CDR3 runs 16 residues. The germline V and J ends were trimmed by 0 bases and 0 bases, with 12 bases remaining between them.

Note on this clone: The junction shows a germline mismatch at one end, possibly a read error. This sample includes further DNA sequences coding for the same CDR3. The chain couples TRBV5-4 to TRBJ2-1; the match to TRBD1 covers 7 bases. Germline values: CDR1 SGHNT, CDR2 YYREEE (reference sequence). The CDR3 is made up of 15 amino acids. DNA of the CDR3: TGTGCCAGCAGCTTGGTGGGGACAGCAAACAATGAACAGTTCTTC. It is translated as CASSLVGTANNEQFF. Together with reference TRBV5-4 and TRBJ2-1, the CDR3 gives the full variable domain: ETGVTQSPTHLIKTRGQQVTLRCSSQSGHNTVSWYQQALGQGPQFIFQYYREEENGRGNFPPRFSGLQFPNYSSELNVNALELDDSALYLCASSLVGTANNEQFFGPGTRLTVL.

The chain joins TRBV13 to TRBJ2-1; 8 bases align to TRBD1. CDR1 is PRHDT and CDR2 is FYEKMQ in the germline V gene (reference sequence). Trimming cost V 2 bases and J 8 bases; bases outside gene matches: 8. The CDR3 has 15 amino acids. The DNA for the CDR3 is TGTGCCAGCAGCTTACGACAGGGGCGGAGAGATGAGCAGTTCTTC. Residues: CASSLRQGRRDEQFF. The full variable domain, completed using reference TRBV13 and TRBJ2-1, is AAGVIQSPRHLIKEKRETATLKCYPIPRHDTVYWYQQGPGQDPQFLISFYEKMQSDKGSIPDRFSAQQFSDYHSELNMSSLELGDSALYFCASSLRQGRRDEQFFGPGTRLTVL.

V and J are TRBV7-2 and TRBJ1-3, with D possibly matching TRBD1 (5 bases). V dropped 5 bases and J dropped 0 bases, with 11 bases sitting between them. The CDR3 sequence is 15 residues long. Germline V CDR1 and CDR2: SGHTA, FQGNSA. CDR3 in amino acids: CASSPDQGSGNTIYF. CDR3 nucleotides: TGTGCCAGCAGCCCAGATCAGGGCTCTGGAAACACCATATATTTT.

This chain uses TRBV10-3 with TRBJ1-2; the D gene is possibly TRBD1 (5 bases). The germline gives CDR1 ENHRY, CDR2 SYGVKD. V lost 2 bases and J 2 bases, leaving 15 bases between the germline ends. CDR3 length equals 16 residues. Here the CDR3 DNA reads TGTGCCATCAGTGAGAGTGGGGCCCGGGAGAACTATGGCTACACCTTC. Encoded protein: CAISESGARENYGYTF.

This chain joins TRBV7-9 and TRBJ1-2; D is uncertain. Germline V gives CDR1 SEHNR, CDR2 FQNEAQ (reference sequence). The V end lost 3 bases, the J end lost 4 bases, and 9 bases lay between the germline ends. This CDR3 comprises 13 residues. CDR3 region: CASSFSGFYGYTF. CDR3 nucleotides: TGTGCCAGCAGCTTTTCCGGGTTCTATGGCTACACCTTC.

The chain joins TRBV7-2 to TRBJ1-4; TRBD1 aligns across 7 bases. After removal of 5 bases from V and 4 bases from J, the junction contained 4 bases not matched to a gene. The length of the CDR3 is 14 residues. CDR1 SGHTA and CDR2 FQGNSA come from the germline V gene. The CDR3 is CASSRTGYNEKLFF. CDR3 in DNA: TGTGCCAGCAGCCGGACAGGTTATAATGAAAAACTGTTTTTT.

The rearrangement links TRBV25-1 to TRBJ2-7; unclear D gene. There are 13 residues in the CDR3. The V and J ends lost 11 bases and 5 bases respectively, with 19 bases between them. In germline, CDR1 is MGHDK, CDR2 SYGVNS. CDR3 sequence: CAAKPKHSHEQYF. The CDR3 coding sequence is TGTGCCGCTAAGCCCAAGCACAGCCACGAGCAGTACTTC.

The CDR3 DNA is TGTGCCAGCCCTGCCGGGGACAGCGCTAATTCCTATGGCTACACCTTC. This encodes CASPAGDSANSYGYTF. The chain carries TRBV5-8 and TRBJ1-2; 7 nucleotides align to TRBD1. The ends lost 7 bases at V and 4 bases at J; junction bases unmatched: 16. The CDR3 has 16 amino acids. The germline V gene has CDR1 SGHTS and CDR2 YDEGEE.

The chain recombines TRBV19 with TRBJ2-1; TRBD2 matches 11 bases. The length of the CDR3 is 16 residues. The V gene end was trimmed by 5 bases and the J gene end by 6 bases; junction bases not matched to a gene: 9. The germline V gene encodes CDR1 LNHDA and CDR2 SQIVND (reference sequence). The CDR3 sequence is CASSLRLAGPLNEQFF. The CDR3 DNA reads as TGTGCCAGTAGTCTCAGACTAGCGGGACCCCTCAATGAGCAGTTCTTC.

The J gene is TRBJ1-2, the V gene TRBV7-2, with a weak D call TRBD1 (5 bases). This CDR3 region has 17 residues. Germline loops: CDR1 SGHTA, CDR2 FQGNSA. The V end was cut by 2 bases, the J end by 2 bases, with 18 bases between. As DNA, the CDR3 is TGTGCCAGCAGCTTATATGCCAGGGAGGTGAGCAACTATGGCTACACCTTC. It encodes CASSLYAREVSNYGYTF.

CDR3 nucleotide sequence: TGTGCCAGCAGGGGGACAGGAGGGGCCACCGGGGAGCTGTTTTTT. It encodes CASRGTGGATGELFF. The chain uses TRBV9 and TRBJ2-2; 8 nucleotides align to TRBD1. V dropped 5 bases and J dropped 4; count of bases not matched to a gene: 7. The CDR3 is made up of 15 amino acids. Germline V gene sequence: CDR1 SGDLS, CDR2 YYNGEE.

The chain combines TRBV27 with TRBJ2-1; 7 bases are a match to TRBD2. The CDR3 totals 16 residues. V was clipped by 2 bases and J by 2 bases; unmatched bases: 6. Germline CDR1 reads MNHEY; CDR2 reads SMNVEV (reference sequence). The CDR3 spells CASSLSAGDAYNEQFF. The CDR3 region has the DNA TGTGCCAGCAGTTTAAGTGCGGGAGATGCCTACAATGAGCAGTTCTTC.

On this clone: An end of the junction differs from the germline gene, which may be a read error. Here the CDR3 reads CSSSLQAPYEQYF. The CDR3 region has the DNA TGTTCCAGCAGCTTACAGGCGCCCTACGAGCAGTACTTC. The J gene is TRBJ2-7, the V gene TRBV7-9; D may be TRBD1 (5 bases). The CDR3 runs to 13 residues. Looked up from germline, CDR1 is SEHNR and CDR2 is FQNEAQ (reference sequence). The full variable domain, its missing parts supplied by reference TRBV7-9 and TRBJ2-7, is DTGVSQNPRHKITKRGQNVTFRCDPISEHNRLYWYRQTLGQGPEFLTYFQNEAQLEKSRLLSDRFSAERPKGSFSTLEIQRTEQGDSAMYLCSSSLQAPYEQYFGPGTRLTVT.

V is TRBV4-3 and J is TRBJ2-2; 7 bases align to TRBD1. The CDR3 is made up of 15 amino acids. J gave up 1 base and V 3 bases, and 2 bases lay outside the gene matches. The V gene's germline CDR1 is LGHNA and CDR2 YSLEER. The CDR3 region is CASSHRQGNTGELFF. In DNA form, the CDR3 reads TGCGCCAGCAGCCACCGACAGGGGAACACCGGGGAGCTGTTTTTT.

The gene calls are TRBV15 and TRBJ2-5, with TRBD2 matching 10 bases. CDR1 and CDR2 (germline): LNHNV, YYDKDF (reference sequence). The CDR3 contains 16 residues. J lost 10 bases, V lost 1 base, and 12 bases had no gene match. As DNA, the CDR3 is TGTGCCACCAGCAGAGGGTCTAGCGGGAGCCAAAGGGGCCAGTACTTC. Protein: CATSRGSSGSQRGQYF.